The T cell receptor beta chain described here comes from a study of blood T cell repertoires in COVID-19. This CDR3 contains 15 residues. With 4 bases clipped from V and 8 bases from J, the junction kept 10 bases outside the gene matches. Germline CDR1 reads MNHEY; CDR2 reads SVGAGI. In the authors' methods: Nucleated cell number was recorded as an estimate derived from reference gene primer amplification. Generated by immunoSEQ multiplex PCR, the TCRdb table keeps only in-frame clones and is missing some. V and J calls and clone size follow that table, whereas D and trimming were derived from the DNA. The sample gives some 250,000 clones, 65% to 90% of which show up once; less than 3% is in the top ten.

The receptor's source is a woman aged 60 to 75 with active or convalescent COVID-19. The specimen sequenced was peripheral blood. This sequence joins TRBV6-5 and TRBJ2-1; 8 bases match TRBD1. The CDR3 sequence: CASSSRTGIGDEQFF. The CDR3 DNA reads TGTGCCAGCAGTTCTAGGACAGGGATAGGCGATGAGCAGTTCTTC.